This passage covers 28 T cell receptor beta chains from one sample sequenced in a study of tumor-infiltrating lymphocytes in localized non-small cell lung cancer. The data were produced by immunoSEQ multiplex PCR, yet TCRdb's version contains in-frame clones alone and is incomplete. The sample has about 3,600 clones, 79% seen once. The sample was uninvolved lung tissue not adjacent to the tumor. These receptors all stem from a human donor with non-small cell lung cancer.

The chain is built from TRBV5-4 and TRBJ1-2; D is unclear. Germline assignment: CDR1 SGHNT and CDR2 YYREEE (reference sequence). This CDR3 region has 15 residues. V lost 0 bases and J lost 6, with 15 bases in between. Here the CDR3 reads CASSLGEGGWHGYTF. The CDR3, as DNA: TGTGCCAGCAGCTTGGGAGAGGGAGGGTGGCATGGCTACACCTTC. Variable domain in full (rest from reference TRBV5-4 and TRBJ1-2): ETGVTQSPTHLIKTRGQQVTLRCSSQSGHNTVSWYQQALGQGPQFIFQYYREEENGRGNFPPRFSGLQFPNYSSELNVNALELDDSALYLCASSLGEGGWHGYTFGSGTRLTVV.

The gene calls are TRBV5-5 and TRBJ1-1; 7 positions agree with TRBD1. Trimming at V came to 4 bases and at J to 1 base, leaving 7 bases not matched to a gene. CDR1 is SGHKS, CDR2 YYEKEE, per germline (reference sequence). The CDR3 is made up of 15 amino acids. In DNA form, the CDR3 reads TGTGCCAGCAGCCGATCCGGGACAGAGAACACTGAAGCTTTCTTT. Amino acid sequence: CASSRSGTENTEAFF.

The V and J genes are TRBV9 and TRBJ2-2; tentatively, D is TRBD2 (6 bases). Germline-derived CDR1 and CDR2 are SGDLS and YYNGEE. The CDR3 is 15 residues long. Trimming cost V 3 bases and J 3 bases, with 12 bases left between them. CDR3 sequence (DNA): TGTGCCAGCAGCGAGGGGAGGTGGGACACCGGGGAGCTGTTTTTT. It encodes CASSEGRWDTGELFF.

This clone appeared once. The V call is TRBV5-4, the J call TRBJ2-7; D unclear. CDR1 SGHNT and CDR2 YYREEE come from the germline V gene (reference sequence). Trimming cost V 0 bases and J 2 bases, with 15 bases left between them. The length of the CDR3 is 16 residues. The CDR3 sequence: CASSLDPKQSAYEQYF. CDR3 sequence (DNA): TGTGCCAGCAGCTTGGACCCGAAACAGTCTGCCTACGAGCAGTACTTC.

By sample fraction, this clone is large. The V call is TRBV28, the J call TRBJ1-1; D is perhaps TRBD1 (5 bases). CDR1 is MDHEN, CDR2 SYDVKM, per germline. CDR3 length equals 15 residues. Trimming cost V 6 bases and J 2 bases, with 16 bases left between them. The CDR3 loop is CASRRSQVINTEAFF. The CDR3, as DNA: TGTGCCAGCAGAAGGTCACAGGTAATTAACACTGAAGCTTTCTTT.

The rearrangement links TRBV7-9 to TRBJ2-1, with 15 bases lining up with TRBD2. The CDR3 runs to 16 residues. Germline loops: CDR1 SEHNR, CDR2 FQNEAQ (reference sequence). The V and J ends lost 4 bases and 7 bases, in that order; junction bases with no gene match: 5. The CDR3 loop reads CASSWRGTSGGNEQFF. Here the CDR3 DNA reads TGTGCCAGCAGCTGGCGCGGGACTAGCGGGGGGAATGAGCAGTTCTTC.

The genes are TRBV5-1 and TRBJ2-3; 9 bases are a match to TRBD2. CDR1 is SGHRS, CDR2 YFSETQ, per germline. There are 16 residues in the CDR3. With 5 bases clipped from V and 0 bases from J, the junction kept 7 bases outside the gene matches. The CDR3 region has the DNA TGCGCCAGCAGGGGGGAAAGCGGGAGGAGCACAGATACGCAGTATTTT. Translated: CASRGESGRSTDTQYF. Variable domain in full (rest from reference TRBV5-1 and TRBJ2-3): KAGVTQTPRYLIKTRGQQVTLSCSPISGHRSVSWYQQTPGQGLQFLFEYFSETQRNKGNFPGRFSGRQFSNSRSEMNVSTLELGDSALYLCASRGESGRSTDTQYFGPGTRLTVL.

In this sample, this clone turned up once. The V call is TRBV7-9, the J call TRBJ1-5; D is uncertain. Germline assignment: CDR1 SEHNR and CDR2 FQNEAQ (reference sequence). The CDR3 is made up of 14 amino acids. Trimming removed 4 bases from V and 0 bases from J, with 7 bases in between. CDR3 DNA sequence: TGTGCCAGCAGCTCCCGGGATAGCAATCAGCCCCAGCATTTT. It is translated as CASSSRDSNQPQHF.

Written as DNA, the CDR3 is TGTGCCAGCGAAAGCTCTGGAAACACCATATATTTT. It codes for CASESSGNTIYF. The chain uses TRBV11-2 and TRBJ1-3; no firm D call. The CDR3 loop spans 12 amino acids. V dropped 8 bases and J dropped 0 bases, with 5 bases sitting between them. In germline, CDR1 is SGHAT, CDR2 FQNNGV.

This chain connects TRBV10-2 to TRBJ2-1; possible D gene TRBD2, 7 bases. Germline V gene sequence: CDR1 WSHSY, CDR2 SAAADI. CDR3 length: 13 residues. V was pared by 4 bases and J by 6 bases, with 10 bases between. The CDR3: CASSGGGRNEQFF. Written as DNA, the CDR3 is TGCGCCAGCAGTGGGGGGGGGCGCAATGAGCAGTTCTTC.

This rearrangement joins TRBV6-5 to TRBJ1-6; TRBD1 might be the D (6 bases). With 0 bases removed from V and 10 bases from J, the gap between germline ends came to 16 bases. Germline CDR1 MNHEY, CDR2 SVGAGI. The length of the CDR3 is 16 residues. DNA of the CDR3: TGTGCCAGCAGTTACTCCGGAAATACAGGGTACTCACCCCTCCACTTT. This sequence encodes CASSYSGNTGYSPLHF.

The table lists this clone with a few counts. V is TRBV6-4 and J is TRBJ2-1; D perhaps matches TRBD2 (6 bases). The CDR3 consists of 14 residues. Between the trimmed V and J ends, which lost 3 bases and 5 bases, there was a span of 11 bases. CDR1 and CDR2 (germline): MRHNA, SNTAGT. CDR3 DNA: TGTGCCAGCAGTGAAAGACTAGAGGACAATGAGCAGTTCTTC. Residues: CASSERLEDNEQFF.

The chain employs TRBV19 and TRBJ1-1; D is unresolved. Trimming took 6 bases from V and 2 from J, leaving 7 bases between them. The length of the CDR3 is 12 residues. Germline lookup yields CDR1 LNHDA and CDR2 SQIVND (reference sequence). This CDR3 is CASSNRNTEAFF. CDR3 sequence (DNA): TGTGCCAGTAGCAACAGAAACACTGAAGCTTTCTTT.

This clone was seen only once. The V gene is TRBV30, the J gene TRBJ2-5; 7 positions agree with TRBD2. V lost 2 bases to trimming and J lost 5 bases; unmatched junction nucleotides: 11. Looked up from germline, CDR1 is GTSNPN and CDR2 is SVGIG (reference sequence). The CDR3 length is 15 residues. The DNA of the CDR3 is TGTGCCTGGAGTCCCCCAGGGAGGGCAGGGGAGACCCAGTACTTC. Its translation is CAWSPPGRAGETQYF. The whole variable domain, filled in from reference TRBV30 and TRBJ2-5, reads SQTIHQWPATLVQPVGSPLSLECTVEGTSNPNLYWYRQAAGRGLQLLFYSVGIGQISSEVPQNLSASRPQDRQFILSSKKLLLSDSGFYLCAWSPPGRAGETQYFGPGTRLLVL.

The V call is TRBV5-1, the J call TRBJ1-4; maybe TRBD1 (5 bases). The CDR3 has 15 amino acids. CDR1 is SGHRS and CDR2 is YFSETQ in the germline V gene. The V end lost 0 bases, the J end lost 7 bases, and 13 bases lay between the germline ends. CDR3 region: CASSLAGRAGEKLFF. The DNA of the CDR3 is TGCGCCAGCAGCTTGGCGGGCAGGGCGGGTGAAAAACTGTTTTTT.

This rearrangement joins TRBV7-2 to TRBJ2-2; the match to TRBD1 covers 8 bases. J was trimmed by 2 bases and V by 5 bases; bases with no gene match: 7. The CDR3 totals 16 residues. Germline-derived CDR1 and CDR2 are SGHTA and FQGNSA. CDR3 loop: CASSHGGQGNTGELFF. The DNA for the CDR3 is TGTGCCAGCAGCCACGGAGGACAGGGTAACACCGGGGAGCTGTTTTTT.

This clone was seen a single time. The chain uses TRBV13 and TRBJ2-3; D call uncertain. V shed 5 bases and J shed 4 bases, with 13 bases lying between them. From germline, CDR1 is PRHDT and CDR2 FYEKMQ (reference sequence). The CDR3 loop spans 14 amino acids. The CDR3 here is CASSQPRLADTQYF. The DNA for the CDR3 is TGTGCCAGCAGCCAGCCCAGACTGGCAGATACGCAGTATTTT. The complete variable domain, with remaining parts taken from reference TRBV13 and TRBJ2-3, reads AAGVIQSPRHLIKEKRETATLKCYPIPRHDTVYWYQQGPGQDPQFLISFYEKMQSDKGSIPDRFSAQQFSDYHSELNMSSLELGDSALYFCASSQPRLADTQYFGPGTRLTVL.

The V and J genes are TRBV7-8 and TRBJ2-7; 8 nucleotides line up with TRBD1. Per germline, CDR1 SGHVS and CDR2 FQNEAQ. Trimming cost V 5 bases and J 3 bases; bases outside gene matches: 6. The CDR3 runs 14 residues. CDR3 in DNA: TGTGCCAGCAGCGCCAACAGGGGGGTCTACGAGCAGTACTTC. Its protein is CASSANRGVYEQYF.

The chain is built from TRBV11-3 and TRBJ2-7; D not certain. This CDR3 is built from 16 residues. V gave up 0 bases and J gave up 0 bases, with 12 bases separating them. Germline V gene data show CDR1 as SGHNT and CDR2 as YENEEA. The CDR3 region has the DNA TGTGCCAGCAGCTTAGATCATGGGTTACTCTCCTACGAGCAGTACTTC. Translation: CASSLDHGLLSYEQYF.

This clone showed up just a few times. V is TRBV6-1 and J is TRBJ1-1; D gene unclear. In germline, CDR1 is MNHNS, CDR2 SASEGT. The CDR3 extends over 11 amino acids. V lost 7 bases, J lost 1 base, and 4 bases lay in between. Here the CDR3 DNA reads TGTGCCAGCATCGAGAACACTGAAGCTTTCTTT. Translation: CASIENTEAFF.

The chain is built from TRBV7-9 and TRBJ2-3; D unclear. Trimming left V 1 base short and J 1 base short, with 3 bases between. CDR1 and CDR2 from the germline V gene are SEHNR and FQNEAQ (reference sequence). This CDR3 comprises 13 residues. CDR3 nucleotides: TGTGCCAGCAGCTTAGAGGGCACAGATACGCAGTATTTT. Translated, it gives CASSLEGTDTQYF.

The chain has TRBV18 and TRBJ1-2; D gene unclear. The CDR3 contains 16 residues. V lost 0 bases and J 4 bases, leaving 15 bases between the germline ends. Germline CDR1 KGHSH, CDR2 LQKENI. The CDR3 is CASSPPTTPRGYGYTF. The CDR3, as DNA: TGTGCCAGCTCACCACCGACCACACCCAGAGGCTATGGCTACACCTTC.

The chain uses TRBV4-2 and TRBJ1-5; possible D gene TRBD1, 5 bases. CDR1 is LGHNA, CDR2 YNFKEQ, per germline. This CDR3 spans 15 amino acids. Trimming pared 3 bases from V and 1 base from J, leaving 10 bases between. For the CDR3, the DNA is TGTGCCAGCAGCCACCAGGGTCGGAGCAATCAGCCCCAGCATTTT. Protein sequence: CASSHQGRSNQPQHF.

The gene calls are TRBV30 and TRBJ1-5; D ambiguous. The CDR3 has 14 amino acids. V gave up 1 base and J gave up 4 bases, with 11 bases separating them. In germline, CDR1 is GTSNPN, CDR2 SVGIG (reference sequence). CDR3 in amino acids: CAWSGMELNQPQHF. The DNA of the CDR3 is TGTGCCTGGAGTGGGATGGAATTGAATCAGCCCCAGCATTTT.

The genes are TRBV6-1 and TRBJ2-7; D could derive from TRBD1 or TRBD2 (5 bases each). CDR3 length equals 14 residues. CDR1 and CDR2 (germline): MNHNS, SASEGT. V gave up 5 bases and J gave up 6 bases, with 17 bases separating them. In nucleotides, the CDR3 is TGTGCCAGCAGTCTACCGGGACCAACGGGCGAGCAGTACTTC. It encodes CASSLPGPTGEQYF.

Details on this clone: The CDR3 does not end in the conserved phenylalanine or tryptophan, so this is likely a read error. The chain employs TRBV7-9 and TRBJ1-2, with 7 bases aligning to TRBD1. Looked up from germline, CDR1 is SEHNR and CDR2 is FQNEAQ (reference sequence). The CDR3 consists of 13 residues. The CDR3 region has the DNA TGTGGTGTGGGACAGAACTCTCACTATGGCTACACCTCC. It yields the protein CGVGQNSHYGYTS.

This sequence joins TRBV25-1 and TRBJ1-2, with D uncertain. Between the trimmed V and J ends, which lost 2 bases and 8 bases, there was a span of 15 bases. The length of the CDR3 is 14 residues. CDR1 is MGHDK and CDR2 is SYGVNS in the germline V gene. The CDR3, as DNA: TGTGCCAGCAGTGAAGACTTCCGAGAAAGCGGCTACACCTTC. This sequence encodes CASSEDFRESGYTF.

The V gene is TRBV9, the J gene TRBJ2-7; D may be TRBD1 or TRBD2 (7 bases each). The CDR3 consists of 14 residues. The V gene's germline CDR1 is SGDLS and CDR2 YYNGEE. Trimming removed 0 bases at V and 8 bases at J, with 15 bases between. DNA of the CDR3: TGTGCCAGCAGCGTAGGACAGGGAGGGTCCAAGCAGTACTTC. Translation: CASSVGQGGSKQYF.